Listed here are 18 T cell receptor beta chains from one sample, sequenced in a study of T cells in Graves' hyperthyroidism and ophthalmopathy. TCR beta CDR3 regions were amplified from RNA. During a first-round RT-PCR of the TCR CDR3, the HTBI primer set was used. MiXCR was run by TCRdb on the multiplex PCR reads, yielding one entry per CDR3 protein. The data show about 250,000 distinct CDR3 sequences, approximately 23% seen once. The specimen sequenced was blood. These receptors all stem from a young man with Graves' ophthalmopathy.

The rearrangement links TRBV4-2 to TRBJ1-2, with D perhaps matching TRBD1 (6 bases). The CDR3 is made up of 13 amino acids. Germline V gene data show CDR1 as LGHNA and CDR2 as YNFKEQ. V was pared by 6 bases and J by 8 bases, with 16 bases between. As DNA, the CDR3 is TGTGCCAGCAGTCAGATGGGGGGCTTAGGCTACACCTTC. It codes for CASSQMGGLGYTF.

Only a few counts were recorded for this clonotype. The gene calls are TRBV6-1 and TRBJ2-4, with D perhaps matching TRBD1 (6 bases). The CDR3 contains 15 residues. V was shortened by 5 bases and J by 4 bases, with 15 bases between the two germline ends. The germline V gene encodes CDR1 MNHNS and CDR2 SASEGT. The CDR3 here is CASSSPSQGKNIQYF. The CDR3 DNA is TGTGCCAGCAGTTCCCCTAGTCAGGGGAAAAACATTCAGTACTTC.

This clonotype was picked up many times. The chain links TRBV28 to TRBJ2-2, with D hard to call. Per the germline V gene, CDR1 is MDHEN and CDR2 is SYDVKM. This CDR3 has 12 residues. V shed 6 bases and J shed 1 base, with 3 bases lying between them. The CDR3 sequence: CASSLNTGELFF. The CDR3 DNA follows: TGTGCCAGCAGCTTGAACACCGGGGAGCTGTTTTTT. The whole variable domain, remainder taken from reference TRBV28 and TRBJ2-2, is DVKVTQSSRYLVKRTGEKVFLECVQDMDHENMFWYRQDPGLGLRLIYFSYDVKMKEKGDIPEGYSVSREKKERFSLILESASTNQTSMYLCASSLNTGELFFGEGSRLTVL.

The table lists this clonotype with a few counts. The CDR3 DNA reads as TGTGCCAGCAGCGCCCCGGGCAATCAGCCCCAGCATTTT. Amino acid sequence: CASSAPGNQPQHF. V gene TRBV7-9 combines with J gene TRBJ1-5, with D unclear. V lost 5 bases and J 2 bases, leaving 7 bases between the germline ends. The CDR3 has 13 amino acids. CDR1 SEHNR and CDR2 FQNEAQ come from the germline V gene (reference sequence).

This clonotype was seen many times. J is TRBJ2-1 and V is TRBV7-3; 7 bases map to TRBD2. V shed 5 bases, J shed 0 bases, and the junction held 10 bases outside the gene matches. Per germline, CDR1 SGHTA and CDR2 FQGTGA. The length of the CDR3 is 17 residues. DNA of the CDR3: TGTGCCAGCAGCCCCTACCCTAGCGGTGCCTCCTACAATGAGCAGTTCTTC. Translating gives CASSPYPSGASYNEQFF.

There are a few counts of this clonotype. This sequence joins TRBV9 and TRBJ2-7, with TRBD1 matching 11 bases. The CDR3 totals 15 residues. Trimming cost V 2 bases and J 2 bases; bases outside gene matches: 3. Per the germline V gene, CDR1 is SGDLS and CDR2 is YYNGEE. The CDR3 DNA reads as TGTGCCAGCAGCGTGGGGACAGGGGGGGCCTACGAGCAGTACTTC. Translation: CASSVGTGGAYEQYF.

In this sample, this clonotype turned up a few times. The chain couples TRBV12-3 or TRBV12-4 to TRBJ2-1, with TRBD2 matching over 14 bases. The CDR3 totals 17 residues. Unmatched junction bases numbered 10, after V lost 6 bases and J lost 6 bases. The CDR3 reads CASSLRGLAGVGNEQFF. CDR3 bases: TGTGCCAGCAGCCTCCGGGGACTAGCGGGAGTAGGCAATGAGCAGTTCTTC.

Only a few counts were recorded for this clonotype. The rearrangement joins TRBV6-2 or TRBV6-3 to TRBJ2-3; TRBD2 agrees at 9 bases. The CDR3 contains 13 residues. The germline CDR1 and CDR2 sequences are MNHEY and SVGEGT. V dropped 9 bases and J dropped 0; count of bases not matched to a gene: 1. The CDR3 here is CASLAGSTDTQYF. Written as DNA, the CDR3 is TGTGCCAGTCTAGCGGGGAGCACAGATACGCAGTATTTT.

In its sample, this clonotype was seen a few times. The chain joins TRBV28 to TRBJ2-1; 7 nucleotides agree with TRBD2. The CDR3 extends over 18 amino acids. With V trimmed by 5 bases and J by 2 bases, 15 bases remained unmatched. Germline loops: CDR1 MDHEN, CDR2 SYDVKM. Here the CDR3 DNA reads TGTGCCAGCAGTACCTTACTAGTGGTAGCGGGCGCCTACAATGAGCAGTTCTTC. Translated, it gives CASSTLLVVAGAYNEQFF. The whole variable domain, remainder taken from reference TRBV28 and TRBJ2-1, is DVKVTQSSRYLVKRTGEKVFLECVQDMDHENMFWYRQDPGLGLRLIYFSYDVKMKEKGDIPEGYSVSREKKERFSLILESASTNQTSMYLCASSTLLVVAGAYNEQFFGPGTRLTVL.

Ten or more counts support this clonotype. The chain is built from TRBV11-2 and TRBJ2-7; D not certain. The germline gives CDR1 SGHAT, CDR2 FQNNGV. This CDR3 is built from 10 residues. The V gene lost 2 bases and the J gene lost 7 bases, with 3 bases spanning the gap. This chain's CDR3 is CASSLTEQYF. CDR3 DNA: TGTGCCAGCAGCTTAACTGAGCAGTACTTC.

The rearrangement links TRBV6-1 to TRBJ1-5; D is possibly TRBD1 (5 bases). The V and J ends lost 6 bases and 2 bases respectively, with 14 bases between them. Germline CDR1 reads MNHNS; CDR2 reads SASEGT. The CDR3 is made up of 15 amino acids. For the CDR3, the DNA is TGTGCCAGCAGCTTGGGACGGGGGGGCAATCAGCCCCAGCATTTT. It codes for CASSLGRGGNQPQHF.

This clonotype was counted once. This chain connects TRBV27 to TRBJ1-2, with D perhaps TRBD1 (5 bases). The length of the CDR3 is 14 residues. Germline V lookup: CDR1 MNHEY, CDR2 SMNVEV (reference sequence). The V end was cut by 2 bases, the J end by 8 bases, with 15 bases between. CDR3: CASSLTPRQWGYTF. CDR3 coding DNA: TGTGCCAGCAGTTTAACCCCTCGACAGTGGGGCTACACCTTC.

This clonotype was observed a handful of times. The chain is built from TRBV20-1 and TRBJ2-7; 9 bases agree with TRBD2. V shed 5 bases and J 5 bases; nucleotides not matched to a gene: 7. In germline, CDR1 is DFQATT, CDR2 SNEGSKA (reference sequence). CDR3 length: 13 residues. Here the CDR3 DNA reads TGCAGTGCTCCTACAGCGGGGGGCCACGAGCAGTACTTC. Its protein product is CSAPTAGGHEQYF.

Remarks on this clonotype: Given a much more abundant clone one base away, this may be a read error. The rearrangement joins TRBV30 to TRBJ2-2; 8 bases match TRBD1. CDR3 length equals 15 residues. The V gene's germline CDR1 is GTSNPN and CDR2 SVGIG (reference sequence). As DNA, the CDR3 is TGTGCCTGGACAGGAACAGGGGGGAACACCGGGCAGCTGTTTTTT. Protein product: CAWTGTGGNTGQLFF.

The rearrangement uses TRBV6-2 or TRBV6-3 and TRBJ2-3; 12 bases are a match to TRBD2. CDR3 length equals 18 residues. V was pared by 1 base and J by 5 bases, with 10 bases of the junction left unmatched. Germline lookup yields CDR1 MNHEY and CDR2 SVGEGT. The CDR3 loop is CASSYLERSSGRGDTQYF. The CDR3, as DNA: TGTGCCAGCAGTTACTTGGAGAGATCTAGCGGGAGGGGAGATACGCAGTATTTT.

The sample holds many counts of this clonotype. The chain couples TRBV11-2 to TRBJ2-3; 9 positions match TRBD2. The CDR3 is made up of 18 amino acids. The germline CDR1 and CDR2 sequences are SGHAT and FQNNGV. J was trimmed by 3 bases and V by 5 bases; bases with no gene match: 15. CDR3 coding DNA: TGTGCCAGCAGCCGAATTGGGTCCGGGACTAGCTTAACAGATACGCAGTATTTT. Encoded protein: CASSRIGSGTSLTDTQYF.

The chain couples TRBV11-3 to TRBJ2-7, with 13 nucleotides matching TRBD2. Germline V CDR1 and CDR2: SGHNT, YENEEA. The length of the CDR3 is 19 residues. After removal of 4 bases from V and 6 bases from J, the junction contained 18 bases not matched to a gene. CDR3 sequence: CASSSHRGLAGETSPEQYF. In DNA form, the CDR3 reads TGTGCCAGCAGCTCCCATCGCGGACTAGCGGGGGAAACTTCCCCCGAGCAGTACTTC. Drawing the rest from reference TRBV11-3 and TRBJ2-7, the complete variable domain is EAGVVQSPRYKIIEKKQPVAFWCNPISGHNTLYWYLQNLGQGPELLIRYENEEAVDDSQLPKDRFSAERLKGVDSTLKIQPAELGDSAVYLCASSSHRGLAGETSPEQYFGPGTRLTVT.

There are a few counts of this clonotype. This sequence joins TRBV20-1 and TRBJ2-3, with D maybe TRBD1 (6 bases). The V end lost 7 bases, the J end lost 0 bases, and 17 bases lay between the germline ends. This CDR3 region has 15 residues. Looked up from germline, CDR1 is DFQATT and CDR2 is SNEGSKA (reference sequence). The CDR3 nucleotides read TGCAGTGGTGCCGGGACAACACCTAGCACAGATACGCAGTATTTT. This codes for CSGAGTTPSTDTQYF.